This T cell receptor beta chain was retrieved from a study of neurological immune-mediated disorders. This clonotype has ten or more counts. MiXCR was run by TCRdb on the 5' RACE reads, yielding one entry per CDR3 protein. The table records tens of thousands of distinct CDR3 sequences, 13% of them present only once. Time point noted: technical triplicate 1. Sorted libraries were derived from over 850,000 CD4+ or CD8+ T cells. This TCR came from a female donor with HTLV-1-associated myelopathy (HAM/TSP). The specimen was CD4+ T cells from blood.

Written as DNA, the CDR3 is TGCGCCAGCAGCTTGGAAACTATTCGAAACACCGGGGAGCTGTTTTTT. Amino acid sequence: CASSLETIRNTGELFF. The V call is TRBV5-1, the J call TRBJ2-2; D unclear. Germline V gene data show CDR1 as SGHRS and CDR2 as YFSETQ. V gave up 0 bases and J gave up 2 bases, with 11 bases separating them. The CDR3 has 16 residues.